This TCR beta chain was recovered during a study of blood T cells in healthy people across ages. Broader study findings: Diversity was higher, and naive CD4+ cells more numerous, in long-lived donors than in aged donors.

Isolating PBMCs gave at least 6.5 million of these cells per sample. On this clonotype itself: The antigen remains unidentified.

Germline lookup yields CDR1 SGHDT and CDR2 YYEEEE. This CDR3 region has 15 residues. The V end lost 6 bases, the J end lost 5 bases, and 20 bases lay between the germline ends. For the second PCR, which ran for about 7 to 12 cycles, a sample-barcoded 5' primer and a J-beta primer mix were used. TCRdb reprocessed the 5' RACE reads with MiXCR, giving one entry per CDR3 protein. There are 910,000 or so distinct CDR3 sequences in the sample; roughly half occur only once, and around a fifth lies in the top ten. This TCR was recovered from a woman aged 60 to 75 in good health. This chain links TRBV5-6 with TRBJ2-5; D is possibly TRBD1 (5 bases). Material: blood. The CDR3 bases are TGTGCCAGCACCTCTATACAGGCCGCAGGGGAGACCCAGTACTTC. It translates to CASTSIQAAGETQYF. The whole variable domain, remainder taken from reference TRBV5-6 and TRBJ2-5, is DAGVTQSPTHLIKTRGQQVTLRCSPKSGHDTVSWYQQALGQGPQFIFQYYEEEERQRGNFPDRFSGHQFPNYSSELNVNALLLGDSALYLCASTSIQAAGETQYFGPGTRLLVL.